This T cell receptor beta chain was identified in a study of blood T cell repertoires in COVID-19. Whole-study context: From the United States, Italy and Spain came samples of acute and convalescent COVID-19. PBMCs, B-cell-depleted T cells, or T cells provided the cDNA or gDNA that made up the material.

The authors' processing: Reference gene primers were amplified, and this amplification served to estimate nucleated cell counts. Only in-frame clones appear in the TCRdb table, and some are missing; sequencing was by immunoSEQ multiplex PCR. That table furnishes V, J and clone size, whereas the DNA furnished D and trimming. The data hold more than 110,000 clones, with around 85% observed a single time. Germline V gene data show CDR1 as SGHAT and CDR2 as FQNNGV. The V gene lost 5 bases and the J gene lost 1 base, with 17 bases spanning the gap. CDR3 length: 16 amino acids. The clonotype originates from a man in his fifties or sixties with acute or convalescent COVID-19. V gene TRBV11-2 combines with J gene TRBJ1-1, with D maybe TRBD1 (6 bases). Source material: peripheral blood. The CDR3 region has the DNA TGTGCCAGCAGCCATTACAGGGCTGAAGGGAACACTGAAGCTTTCTTT. It yields the protein CASSHYRAEGNTEAFF.